The T cell receptor beta chain described here comes from a study of blood T cells in healthy people across ages. Study results and caveats: It was not possible, with unsorted PBMCs, to conclusively compare naive and antigen-experienced cells. Age brought a roughly linear fall in TCR beta diversity measured per million T cells. Compared with aged donors, long-lived donors showed fewer expanded clones, suggesting selection.

Turning to this clonotype: Its target is unknown. Given a much more abundant clone one base away, this may be a read error.

In germline, CDR1 is SNHLY, CDR2 FYNNEI. CDR3 length: 16 amino acids. V gave up 6 bases and J gave up 0 bases, with 18 bases separating them. PCR was performed a second time for roughly 6 to 12 cycles using a sample-barcoded 5' primer and a J-beta primer mix. TCRdb reprocessed the 5' RACE reads via MiXCR and lists one record per CDR3 protein. Of 730,000 or so distinct CDR3 sequences listed, 40% to 45% were seen once; the top ten hold around 20%. The receptor's source is a woman aged 55-75 years in good health. Sequenced material: blood. The chain employs TRBV2 and TRBJ2-7, with a weak D call TRBD1 (6 bases). The CDR3 protein is CASRDAQGKPSYEQYF. In DNA form, the CDR3 reads TGTGCCAGCAGAGACGCCCAGGGGAAACCCTCCTACGAGCAGTACTTC.